This TCR beta chain was captured by sequencing in a study of cytomegalovirus exposure and HLA in healthy donors. Overall study findings and caveats: There were several of the most significant clusters that appeared linked to common viral pathogens in a later analysis.

This PCR relied on a set of 60 Vbeta primers and 13 Jbeta primers. Original processing methods: A later analysis tallied 75 million to 80 million unique TCR beta chains, around 11 million of them shared. Method: immunoSEQ multiplex PCR; TCRdb's copy keeps in-frame clones and lacks some. That table is the source of V, J and clone size, and D and trimming were worked out from the DNA. In the table there are some 160,000 clones, nearly 80% of which are singletons. Likely unrecorded immune exposures existed in these nominally healthy donors. As to this clone: Its antigen is unknown.

The CDR3 is 15 residues long. Trimming pared 0 bases from V and 8 bases from J, leaving 16 bases between. Germline assignment: CDR1 LGHNA and CDR2 YSLEER. The chain is built from TRBV4-3 and TRBJ1-2, with no clear D. Sample: PBMCs. The sequence was collected from a woman aged 25 to 39 in good health and CMV-seronegative. The CDR3 DNA reads as TGCGCCAGCAGCCAAGAGGTCCGCGAGGCTTGGGGCTACACCTTC. Its protein product is CASSQEVREAWGYTF.